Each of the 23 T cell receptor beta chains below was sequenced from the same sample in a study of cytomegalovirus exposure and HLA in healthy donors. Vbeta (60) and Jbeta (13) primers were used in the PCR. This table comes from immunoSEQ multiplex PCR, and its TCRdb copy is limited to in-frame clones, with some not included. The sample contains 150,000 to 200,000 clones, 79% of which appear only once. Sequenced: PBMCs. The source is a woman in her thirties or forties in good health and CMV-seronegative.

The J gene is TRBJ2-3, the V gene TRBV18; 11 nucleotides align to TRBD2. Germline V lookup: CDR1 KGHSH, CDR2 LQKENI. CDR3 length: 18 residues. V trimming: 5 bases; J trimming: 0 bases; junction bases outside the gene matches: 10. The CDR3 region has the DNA TGTGCCAGCTCAGCACTAGCAACTAGCGGGAGAAGCACAGATACGCAGTATTTT. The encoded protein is CASSALATSGRSTDTQYF.

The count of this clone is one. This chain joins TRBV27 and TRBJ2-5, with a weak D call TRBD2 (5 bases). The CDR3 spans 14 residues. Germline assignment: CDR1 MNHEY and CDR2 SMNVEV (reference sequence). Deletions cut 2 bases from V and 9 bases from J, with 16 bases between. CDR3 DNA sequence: TGTGCCAGCAGTTTAGGCCGGGATGAAGTAGCCCAGTACTTC. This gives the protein CASSLGRDEVAQYF.

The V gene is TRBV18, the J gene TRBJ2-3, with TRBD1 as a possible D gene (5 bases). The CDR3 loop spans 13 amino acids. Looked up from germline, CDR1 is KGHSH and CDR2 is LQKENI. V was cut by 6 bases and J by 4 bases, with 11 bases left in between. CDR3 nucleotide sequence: TGTGCCAGCTCCCCTACCAGGGCAGATACGCAGTATTTT. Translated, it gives CASSPTRADTQYF.

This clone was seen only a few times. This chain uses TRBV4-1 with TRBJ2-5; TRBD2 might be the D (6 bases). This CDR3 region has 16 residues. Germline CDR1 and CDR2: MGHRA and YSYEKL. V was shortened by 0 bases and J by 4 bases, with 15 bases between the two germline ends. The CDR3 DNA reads TGCGCCAGCAGCCAAGAGGCGGGGCTCACGGGAGAGACCCAGTACTTC. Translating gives CASSQEAGLTGETQYF.

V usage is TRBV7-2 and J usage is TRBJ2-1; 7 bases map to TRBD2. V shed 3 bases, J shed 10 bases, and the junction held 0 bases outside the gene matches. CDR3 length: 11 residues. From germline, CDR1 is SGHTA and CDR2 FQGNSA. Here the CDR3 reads CASSLGGEQFF. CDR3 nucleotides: TGTGCCAGCAGCTTGGGGGGGGAGCAGTTCTTC.

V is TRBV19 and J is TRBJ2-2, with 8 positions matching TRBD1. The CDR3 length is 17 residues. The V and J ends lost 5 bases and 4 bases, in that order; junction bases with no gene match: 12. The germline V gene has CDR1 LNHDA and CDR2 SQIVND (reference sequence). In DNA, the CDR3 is TGTGCCAGTAGTCCACCCCGACAGGGGATGAGCACCGGGGAGCTGTTTTTT. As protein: CASSPPRQGMSTGELFF.

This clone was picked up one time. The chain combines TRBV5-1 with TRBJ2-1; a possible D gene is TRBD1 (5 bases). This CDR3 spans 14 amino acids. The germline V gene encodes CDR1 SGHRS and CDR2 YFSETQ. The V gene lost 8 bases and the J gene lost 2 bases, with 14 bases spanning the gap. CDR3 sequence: CASHGHSTYNEQFF. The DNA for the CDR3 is TGCGCCAGTCACGGACATTCCACCTACAATGAGCAGTTCTTC.

The chain's CDR3 is CASSRLGVNQPQHF. The CDR3 DNA reads TGTGCCAGCTCCAGGCTTGGCGTCAATCAGCCCCAGCATTTT. The V gene is TRBV6-1, the J gene TRBJ1-5; D is unclear. CDR1 and CDR2 (germline): MNHNS, SASEGT. Trimming stripped 8 bases from V and 3 bases from J, with 14 bases between. CDR3 length equals 14 residues.

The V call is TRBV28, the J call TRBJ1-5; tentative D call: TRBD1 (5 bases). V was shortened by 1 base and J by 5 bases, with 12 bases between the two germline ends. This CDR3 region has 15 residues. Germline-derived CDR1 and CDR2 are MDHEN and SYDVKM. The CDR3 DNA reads TGTGCCAGCAGTTTATATATAGACAGCCATCAGCCCCAGCATTTT. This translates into CASSLYIDSHQPQHF.

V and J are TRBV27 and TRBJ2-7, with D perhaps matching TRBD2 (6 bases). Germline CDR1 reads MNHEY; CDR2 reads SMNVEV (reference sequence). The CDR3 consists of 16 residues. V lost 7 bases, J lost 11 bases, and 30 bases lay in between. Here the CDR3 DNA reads TGTGCCAGCATCGCTAGGAGGGGACGGAAAACGCACCAGGAGTACTTC. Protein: CASIARRGRKTHQEYF.

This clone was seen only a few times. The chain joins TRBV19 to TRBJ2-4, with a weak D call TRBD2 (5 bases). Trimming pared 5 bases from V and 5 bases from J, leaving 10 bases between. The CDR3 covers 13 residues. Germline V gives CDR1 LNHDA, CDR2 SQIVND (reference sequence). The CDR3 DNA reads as TGTGCCAGTAGTTCGACTATTGAAAACATTCAGTACTTC. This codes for CASSSTIENIQYF.

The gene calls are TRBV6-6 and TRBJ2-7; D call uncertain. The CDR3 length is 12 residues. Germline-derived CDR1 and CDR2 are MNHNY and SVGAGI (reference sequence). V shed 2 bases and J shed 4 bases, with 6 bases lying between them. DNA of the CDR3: TGTGCCAGCAGTTACGAGGTGTACGAGCAGTACTTC. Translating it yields CASSYEVYEQYF.

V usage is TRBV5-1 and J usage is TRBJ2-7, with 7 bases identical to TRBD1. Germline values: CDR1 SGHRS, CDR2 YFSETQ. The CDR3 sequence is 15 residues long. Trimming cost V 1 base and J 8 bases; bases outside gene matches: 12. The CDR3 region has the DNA TGCGCCAGCAGCTTGTTTGAGACAGGGAGCCGTCAGCAGTACTTC. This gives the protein CASSLFETGSRQQYF.

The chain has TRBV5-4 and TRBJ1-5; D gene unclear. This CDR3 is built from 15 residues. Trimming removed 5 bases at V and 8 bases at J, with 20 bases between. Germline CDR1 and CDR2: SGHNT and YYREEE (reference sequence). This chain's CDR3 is CASRSGPDYGEPQHF. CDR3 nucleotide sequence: TGTGCCAGCAGATCAGGACCAGACTACGGCGAGCCCCAGCATTTT.

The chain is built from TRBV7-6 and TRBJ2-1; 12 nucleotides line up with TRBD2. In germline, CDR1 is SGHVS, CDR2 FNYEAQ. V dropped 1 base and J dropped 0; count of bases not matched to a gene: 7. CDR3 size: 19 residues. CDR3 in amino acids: CASSLVLAGGPVSYNEQFF. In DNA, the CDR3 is TGTGCCAGCAGCTTAGTCCTAGCGGGGGGGCCGGTCTCCTACAATGAGCAGTTCTTC.

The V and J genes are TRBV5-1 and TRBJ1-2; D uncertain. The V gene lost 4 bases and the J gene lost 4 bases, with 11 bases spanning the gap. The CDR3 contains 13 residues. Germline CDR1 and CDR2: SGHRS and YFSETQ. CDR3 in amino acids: CASSPERLYGYTF. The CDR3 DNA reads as TGCGCCAGCAGCCCGGAGAGGCTCTATGGCTACACCTTC.

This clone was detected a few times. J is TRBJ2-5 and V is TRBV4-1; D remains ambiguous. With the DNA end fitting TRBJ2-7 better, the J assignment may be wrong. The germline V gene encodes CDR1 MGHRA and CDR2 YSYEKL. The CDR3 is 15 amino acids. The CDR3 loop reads CASSQGQVSGYEQYF. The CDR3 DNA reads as TGCGCCAGCAGCCAAGGTCAGGTCTCCGGCTACGAGCAGTACTTC.

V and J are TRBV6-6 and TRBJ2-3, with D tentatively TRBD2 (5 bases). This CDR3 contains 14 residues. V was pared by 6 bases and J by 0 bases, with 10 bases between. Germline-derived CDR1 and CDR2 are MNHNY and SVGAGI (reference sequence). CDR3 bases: TGTGCCAGCAGCTTCGGACTCAGCACAGATACGCAGTATTTT. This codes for CASSFGLSTDTQYF.

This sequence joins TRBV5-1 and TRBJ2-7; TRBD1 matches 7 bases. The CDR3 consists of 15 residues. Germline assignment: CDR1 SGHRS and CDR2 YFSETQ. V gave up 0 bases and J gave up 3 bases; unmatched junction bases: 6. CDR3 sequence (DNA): TGCGCCAGCAGCTTGGCCGGGGACAGCCTCTACGAGCAGTACTTC. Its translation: CASSLAGDSLYEQYF.

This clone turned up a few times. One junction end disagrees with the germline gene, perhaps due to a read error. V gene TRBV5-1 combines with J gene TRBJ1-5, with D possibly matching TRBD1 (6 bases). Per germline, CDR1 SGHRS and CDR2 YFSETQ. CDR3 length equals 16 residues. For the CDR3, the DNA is TGCGCCAGCAGTTTGGAGGGGGAAGTGTGGAATCAGCCCCAGCATTTT. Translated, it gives CASSLEGEVWNQPQHF.

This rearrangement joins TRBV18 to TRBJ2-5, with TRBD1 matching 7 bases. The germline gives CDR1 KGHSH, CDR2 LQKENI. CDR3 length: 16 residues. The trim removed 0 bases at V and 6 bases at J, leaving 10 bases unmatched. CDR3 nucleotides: TGTGCCAGCTCACCACCTGCGACAGGGATGCGGCAGACCCAGTACTTC. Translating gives CASSPPATGMRQTQYF. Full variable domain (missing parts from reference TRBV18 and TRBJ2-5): NAGVMQNPRHLVRRRGQEARLRCSPMKGHSHVYWYRQLPEEGLKFMVYLQKENIIDESGMPKERFSAEFPKEGPSILRIQQVVRGDSAAYFCASSPPATGMRQTQYFGPGTRLLVL.

The CDR3 loop is CASGLKTGITDTQYF. The CDR3 bases are TGTGCTAGTGGTTTGAAGACAGGGATTACAGATACGCAGTATTTT. This chain connects TRBV12-5 to TRBJ2-3, with 7 bases aligning to TRBD1. Trimming removed 2 bases from V and 3 bases from J; junction bases left unmatched: 5. Germline CDR1 is LGHNT and CDR2 is FRNRAP. The CDR3 runs to 15 residues.

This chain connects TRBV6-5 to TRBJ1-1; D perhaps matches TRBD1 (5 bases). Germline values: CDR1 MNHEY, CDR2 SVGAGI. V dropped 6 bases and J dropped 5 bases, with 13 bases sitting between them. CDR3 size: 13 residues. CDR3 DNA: TGTGCCAGCAGACAGGCCGAGATTACTGAAGCTTTCTTT. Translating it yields CASRQAEITEAFF.